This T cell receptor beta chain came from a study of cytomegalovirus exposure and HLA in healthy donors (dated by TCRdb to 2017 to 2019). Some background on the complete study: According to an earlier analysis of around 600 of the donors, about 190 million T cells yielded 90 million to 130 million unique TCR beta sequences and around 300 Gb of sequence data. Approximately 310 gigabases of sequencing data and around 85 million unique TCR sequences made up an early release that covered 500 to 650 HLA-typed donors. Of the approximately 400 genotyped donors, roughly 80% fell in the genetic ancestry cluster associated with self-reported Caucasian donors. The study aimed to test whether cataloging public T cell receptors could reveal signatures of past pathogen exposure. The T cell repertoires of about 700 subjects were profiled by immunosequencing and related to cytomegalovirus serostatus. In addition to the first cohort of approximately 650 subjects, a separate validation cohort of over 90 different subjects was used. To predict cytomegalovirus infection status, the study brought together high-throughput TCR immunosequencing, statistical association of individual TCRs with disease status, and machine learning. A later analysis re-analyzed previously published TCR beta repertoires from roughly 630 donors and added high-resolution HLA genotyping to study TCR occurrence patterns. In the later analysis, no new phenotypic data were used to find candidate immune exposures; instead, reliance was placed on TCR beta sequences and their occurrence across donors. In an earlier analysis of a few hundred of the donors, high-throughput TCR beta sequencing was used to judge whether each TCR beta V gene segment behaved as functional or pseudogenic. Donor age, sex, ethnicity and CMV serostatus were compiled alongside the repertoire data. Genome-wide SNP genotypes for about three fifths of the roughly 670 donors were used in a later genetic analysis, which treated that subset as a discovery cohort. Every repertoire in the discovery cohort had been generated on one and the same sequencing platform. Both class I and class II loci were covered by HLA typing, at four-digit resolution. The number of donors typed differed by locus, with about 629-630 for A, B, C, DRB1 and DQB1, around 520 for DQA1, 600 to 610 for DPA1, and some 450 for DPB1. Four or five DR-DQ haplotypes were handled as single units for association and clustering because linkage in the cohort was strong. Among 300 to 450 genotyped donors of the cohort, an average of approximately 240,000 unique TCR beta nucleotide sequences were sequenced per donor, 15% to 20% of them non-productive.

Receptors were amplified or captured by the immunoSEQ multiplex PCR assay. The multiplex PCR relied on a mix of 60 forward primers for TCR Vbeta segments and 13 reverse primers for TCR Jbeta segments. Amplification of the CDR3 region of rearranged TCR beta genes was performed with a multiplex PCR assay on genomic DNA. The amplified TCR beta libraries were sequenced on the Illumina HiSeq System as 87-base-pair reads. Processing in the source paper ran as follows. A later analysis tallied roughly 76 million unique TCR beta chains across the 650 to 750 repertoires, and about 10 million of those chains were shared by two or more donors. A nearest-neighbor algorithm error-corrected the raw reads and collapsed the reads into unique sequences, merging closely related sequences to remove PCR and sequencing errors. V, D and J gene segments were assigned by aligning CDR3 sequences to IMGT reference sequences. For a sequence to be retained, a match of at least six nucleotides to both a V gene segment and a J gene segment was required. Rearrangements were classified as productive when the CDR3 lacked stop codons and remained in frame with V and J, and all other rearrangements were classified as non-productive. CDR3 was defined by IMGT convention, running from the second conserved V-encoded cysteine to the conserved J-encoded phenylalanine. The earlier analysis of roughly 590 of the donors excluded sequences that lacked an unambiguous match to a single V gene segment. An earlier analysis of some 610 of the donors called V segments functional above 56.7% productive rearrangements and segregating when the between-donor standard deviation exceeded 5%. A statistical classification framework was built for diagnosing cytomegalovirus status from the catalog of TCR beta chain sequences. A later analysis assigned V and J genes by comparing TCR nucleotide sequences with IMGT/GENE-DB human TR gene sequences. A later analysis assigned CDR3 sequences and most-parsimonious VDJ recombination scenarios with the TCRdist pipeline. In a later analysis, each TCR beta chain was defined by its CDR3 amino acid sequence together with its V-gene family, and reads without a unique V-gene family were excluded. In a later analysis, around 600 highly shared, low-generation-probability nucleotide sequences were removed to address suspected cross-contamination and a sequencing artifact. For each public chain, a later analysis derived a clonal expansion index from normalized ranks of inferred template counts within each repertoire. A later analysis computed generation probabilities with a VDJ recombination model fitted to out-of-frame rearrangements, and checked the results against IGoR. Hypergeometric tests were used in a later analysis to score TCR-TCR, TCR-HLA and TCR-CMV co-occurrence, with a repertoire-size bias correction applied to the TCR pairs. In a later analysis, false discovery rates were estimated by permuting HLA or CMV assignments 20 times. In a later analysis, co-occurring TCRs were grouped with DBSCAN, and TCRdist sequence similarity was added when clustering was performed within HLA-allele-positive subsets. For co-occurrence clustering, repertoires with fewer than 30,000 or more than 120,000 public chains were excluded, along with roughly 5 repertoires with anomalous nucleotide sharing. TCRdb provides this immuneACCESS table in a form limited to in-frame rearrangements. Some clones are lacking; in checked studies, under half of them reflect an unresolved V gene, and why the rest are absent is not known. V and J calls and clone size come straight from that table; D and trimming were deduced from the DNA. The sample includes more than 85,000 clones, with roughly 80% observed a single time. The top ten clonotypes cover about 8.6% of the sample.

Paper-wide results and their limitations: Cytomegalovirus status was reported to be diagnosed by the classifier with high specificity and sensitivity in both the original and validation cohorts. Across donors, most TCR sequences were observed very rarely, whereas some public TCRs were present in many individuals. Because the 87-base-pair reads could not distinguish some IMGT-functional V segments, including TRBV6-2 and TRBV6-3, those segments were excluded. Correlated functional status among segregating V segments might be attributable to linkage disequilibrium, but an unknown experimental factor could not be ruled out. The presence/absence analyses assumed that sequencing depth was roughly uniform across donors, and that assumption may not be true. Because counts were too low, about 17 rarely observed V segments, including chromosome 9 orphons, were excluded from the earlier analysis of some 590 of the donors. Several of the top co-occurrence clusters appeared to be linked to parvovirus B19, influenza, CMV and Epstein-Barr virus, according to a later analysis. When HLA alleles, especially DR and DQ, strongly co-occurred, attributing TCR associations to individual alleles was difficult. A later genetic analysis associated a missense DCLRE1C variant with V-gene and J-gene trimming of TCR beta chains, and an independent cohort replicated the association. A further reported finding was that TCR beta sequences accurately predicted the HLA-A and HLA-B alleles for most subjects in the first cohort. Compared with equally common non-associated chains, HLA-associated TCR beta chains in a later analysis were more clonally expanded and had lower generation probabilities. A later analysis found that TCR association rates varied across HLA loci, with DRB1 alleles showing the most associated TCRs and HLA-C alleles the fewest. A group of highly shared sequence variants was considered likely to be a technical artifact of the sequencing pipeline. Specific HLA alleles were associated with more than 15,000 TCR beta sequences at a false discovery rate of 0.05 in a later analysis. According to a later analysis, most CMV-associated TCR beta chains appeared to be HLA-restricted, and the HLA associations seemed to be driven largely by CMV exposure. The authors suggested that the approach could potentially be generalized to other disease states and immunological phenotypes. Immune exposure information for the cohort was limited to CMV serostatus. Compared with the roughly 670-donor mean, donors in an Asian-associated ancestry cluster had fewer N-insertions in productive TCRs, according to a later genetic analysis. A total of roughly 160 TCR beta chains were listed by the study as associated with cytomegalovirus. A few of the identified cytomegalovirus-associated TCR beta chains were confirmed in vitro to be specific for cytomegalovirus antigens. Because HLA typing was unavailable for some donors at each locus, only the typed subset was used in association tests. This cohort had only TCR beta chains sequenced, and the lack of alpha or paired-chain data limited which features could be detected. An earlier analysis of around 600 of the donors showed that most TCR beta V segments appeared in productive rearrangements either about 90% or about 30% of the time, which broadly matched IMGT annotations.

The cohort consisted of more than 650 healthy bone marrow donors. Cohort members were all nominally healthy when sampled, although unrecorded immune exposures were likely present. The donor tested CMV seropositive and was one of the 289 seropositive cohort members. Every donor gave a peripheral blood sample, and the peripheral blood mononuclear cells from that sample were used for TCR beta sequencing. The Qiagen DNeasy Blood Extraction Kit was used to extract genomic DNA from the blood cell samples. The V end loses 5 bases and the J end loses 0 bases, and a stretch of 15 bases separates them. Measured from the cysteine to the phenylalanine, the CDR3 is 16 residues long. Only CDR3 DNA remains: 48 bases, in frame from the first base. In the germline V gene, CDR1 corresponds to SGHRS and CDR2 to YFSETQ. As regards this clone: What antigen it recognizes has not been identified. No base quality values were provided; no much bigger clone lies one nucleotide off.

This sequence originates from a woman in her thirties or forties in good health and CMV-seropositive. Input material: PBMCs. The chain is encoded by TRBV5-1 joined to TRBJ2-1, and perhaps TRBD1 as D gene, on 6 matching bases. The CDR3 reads CASSPVRGHSYNEQFF. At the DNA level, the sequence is TGCGCCAGCAGTCCGGTCCGGGGACACTCCTACAATGAGCAGTTCTTC.